This paragraph covers one T cell receptor beta chain sequence. Production of TCR beta cDNA used around 500 ng total RNA together with a constant-region primer. Each TCR beta library was derived from three nested multiplex PCR rounds that employed slightly modified ARM-PCR. Two initial PCR rounds of 10 to 11 cycles each paired TRBV1-TRBV30 forward primers with a C-beta reverse primer. Each CDR3 protein gets one entry after TCRdb re-called the multiplex PCR reads with MiXCR. The data show 300,000 to 400,000 distinct CDR3 sequences, less than 65% seen once. V shed 1 base, J shed 10 bases, and the junction held 12 bases outside the gene matches. The CDR3 sequence is 16 residues long. Per the germline V gene, CDR1 is SGHRS and CDR2 is YFSETQ. The sample originates from a study of tumor-infiltrating lymphocytes in primary liver carcinoma. Out of unsorted whole blood came the blood RNA, and germline DNA was extracted as well.

V gene TRBV5-1 combines with J gene TRBJ2-3; 10 bases are a match to TRBD1. The sequence derives from a man in his forties with primary liver carcinoma and hepatitis B virus infection. The specimen was peripheral blood. The CDR3 spells CASSLTPGQGSNAQYF. The CDR3 nucleotides are TGCGCCAGCAGCTTGACCCCGGGACAGGGGTCAAACGCGCAGTATTTT.